What follows are 31 T cell receptor beta chains derived from one specimen sequenced in a study of OX40 agonist ivuxolimab in advanced cancers. The method was the immunoSEQ multiplex PCR assay. TCRdb stores this immuneACCESS table with in-frame sequences only. Part of the clones is absent; in the studies checked, under half of the shortfall reflects unresolved V genes, and no reason is known for the rest. This sample is represented by about 23,000 clones; around four fifths of them were singletons. Jointly, the top ten make up 14% of the sample. The specimen was CD4+ or CD8+ T cells sorted from blood, collected in a trial of the OX40 agonist ivuxolimab. The origin of the receptors is an adult with an advanced solid tumor such as melanoma, head and neck, liver or kidney cancer.

CDR3 region: CASSQDGSGSTHQGNTIYF. The DNA for the CDR3 is TGCGCCAGCAGCCAAGACGGGTCAGGGAGCACACACCAAGGAAACACCATATATTTT. The chain has TRBV4-3 and TRBJ1-3; TRBD1 might be the D (5 bases). V lost 0 bases, J lost 4 bases, and 22 bases lay in between. CDR1 and CDR2 from the germline V gene are LGHNA and YSLEER. The CDR3 is made up of 19 amino acids.

This chain joins TRBV5-4 and TRBJ2-3; TRBD2 aligns across 7 bases. The CDR3 contains 14 residues. CDR1 SGHNT and CDR2 YYREEE come from the germline V gene (reference sequence). V shed 1 base and J 3 bases; nucleotides not matched to a gene: 2. This chain's CDR3 is CASSLRGVTDTQYF. CDR3 nucleotide sequence: TGTGCCAGCAGCTTGCGGGGGGTAACAGATACGCAGTATTTT.

This sequence joins TRBV27 and TRBJ1-1; no reliable D call. V was cut by 6 bases and J by 7 bases, with 15 bases left in between. The CDR3 has 13 residues. CDR1 MNHEY and CDR2 SMNVEV come from the germline V gene (reference sequence). The CDR3 nucleotides read TGTGCCAGCAGCCACTCCACGGGCAGTGAAGCTTTCTTT. Protein: CASSHSTGSEAFF.

V and J are TRBV5-6 and TRBJ2-7; weak D call: TRBD2 (6 bases). Germline-derived CDR1 and CDR2 are SGHDT and YYEEEE. CDR3 size: 14 residues. Trimming shortened V by 0 bases and J by 4 bases, and 11 bases separated the two germline ends. DNA for the CDR3: TGTGCCAGCAGCTTGGCGCAGGAGGGGTACGAGCAGTACTTC. It yields the protein CASSLAQEGYEQYF.

The chain couples TRBV6-5 to TRBJ1-2; no reliable D call. Germline V gene data show CDR1 as MNHEY and CDR2 as SVGAGI. This CDR3 contains 12 residues. The V end lost 4 bases, the J end lost 8 bases, and 11 bases lay between the germline ends. CDR3: CASSFGVWGYTF. CDR3 nucleotides: TGTGCCAGCAGTTTCGGGGTCTGGGGCTACACCTTC.

The V call is TRBV19, the J call TRBJ2-1; D is unclear. Germline values: CDR1 LNHDA, CDR2 SQIVND (reference sequence). The CDR3 extends over 15 amino acids. The ends were cut back, 3 bases at V and 2 bases at J, with 11 bases in the middle. In DNA form, the CDR3 reads TGTGCCAGTAGTATTTTCTCGGCGGCCTACAATGAGCAGTTCTTC. Protein: CASSIFSAAYNEQFF.

The V gene is TRBV6-6, the J gene TRBJ2-7; perhaps TRBD1 as D (5 bases). CDR1 MNHNY and CDR2 SVGAGI come from the germline V gene (reference sequence). The CDR3 covers 14 residues. The V and J ends lost 7 bases and 0 bases respectively, with 13 bases between them. The CDR3 nucleotides are TGTGCCAGCAACCCTGGGGCATACTCCTACGAGCAGTACTTC. This gives the protein CASNPGAYSYEQYF.

This clone was observed a single time. The genes are TRBV4-1 and TRBJ1-1; tentatively, D is TRBD1 (6 bases). CDR3 length equals 16 residues. Trimming shortened V by 0 bases and J by 0 bases, and 11 bases separated the two germline ends. From germline, CDR1 is MGHRA and CDR2 YSYEKL. CDR3 sequence reads: CASSQDPGAMNTEAFF. DNA for the CDR3: TGCGCCAGCAGCCAAGACCCAGGGGCGATGAACACTGAAGCTTTCTTT.

The rearrangement uses TRBV18 and TRBJ2-6, with 9 positions matching TRBD2. CDR3 size: 19 residues. V was clipped by 3 bases and J by 3 bases; unmatched bases: 12. Germline V gene data show CDR1 as KGHSH and CDR2 as LQKENI. The DNA for the CDR3 is TGTGCCAGCTCACCCCGAATCGGTAGCGGGGGTTATGGGGCCAACGTCCTGACTTTC. Its translation is CASSPRIGSGGYGANVLTF.

This clone was picked up one time. This chain joins TRBV2 and TRBJ1-5; TRBD1 aligns across 7 bases. Germline loops: CDR1 SNHLY, CDR2 FYNNEI. CDR3 length equals 14 residues. J was trimmed by 4 bases and V by 5 bases; bases with no gene match: 5. The CDR3: CASSRKQGNQPQHF. The CDR3 DNA is TGTGCCAGCAGTAGAAAACAGGGGAATCAGCCCCAGCATTTT.

The genes are TRBV10-3 and TRBJ2-6; D gene unclear. The CDR3 is 15 amino acids. Germline CDR1 ENHRY, CDR2 SYGVKD. With 3 bases removed from V and 0 bases from J, the gap between germline ends came to 6 bases. Here the CDR3 DNA reads TGTGCCATCAGTGACTGGTTCTCTGGGGCCAACGTCCTGACTTTC. Translation: CAISDWFSGANVLTF.

As regards this clone: Different DNA sequences within this sample yield the same CDR3. The rearrangement links TRBV14 to TRBJ2-2; perhaps TRBD1 as D (6 bases). This CDR3 is built from 13 residues. CDR1 is SGHDN and CDR2 is FVKESK in the germline V gene. Trimming left V 4 bases short and J 5 bases short, with 8 bases between. In DNA, the CDR3 is TGTGCCAGCAGCCTGCAGGGGACCGGGGAGCTGTTTTTT. Encoded protein: CASSLQGTGELFF.

V is TRBV2 and J is TRBJ1-5; tentative D call: TRBD1 (5 bases). Trimming cost V 6 bases and J 7 bases, with 16 bases left between them. The CDR3 spans 14 residues. Germline V CDR1 and CDR2: SNHLY, FYNNEI. The CDR3 DNA follows: TGTGCCAGCAGAGGTGGCAGGGTTGGCCAGCCCCAGCATTTT. Translating it yields CASRGGRVGQPQHF.

The gene calls are TRBV5-1 and TRBJ1-2; 11 bases are a match to TRBD1. Germline loops: CDR1 SGHRS, CDR2 YFSETQ. CDR3 length equals 15 residues. With 0 bases clipped from V and 8 bases from J, the junction kept 6 bases outside the gene matches. The CDR3 nucleotides read TGCGCCAGCAGCTTGGAGGGACAGGGGGTAGAAGGCTACACCTTC. This codes for CASSLEGQGVEGYTF.

This sequence joins TRBV5-4 and TRBJ2-5, with TRBD2 identical over 10 bases. The germline gives CDR1 SGHNT, CDR2 YYREEE (reference sequence). Losses at the gene ends were 3 bases for V and 10 bases for J; bases not matched to a gene: 12. The CDR3 contains 15 residues. CDR3 nucleotides: TGTGCCAGCAGCTGGAGCGGAGCGGGGGGGCCAGACCAGTACTTC. This translates into CASSWSGAGGPDQYF.

V gene TRBV9 combines with J gene TRBJ1-2, with 10 nucleotides matching TRBD1. V was pared by 3 bases and J by 4 bases, with 6 bases of the junction left unmatched. The CDR3 sequence is 15 residues long. The germline V gene encodes CDR1 SGDLS and CDR2 YYNGEE. CDR3 bases: TGTGCCAGCAGCGCAGGGACAGGGGTTATCTATGGCTACACCTTC. Protein product: CASSAGTGVIYGYTF.

The DNA of the CDR3 is TGCAGCGTTGTCCAGAACACTGAAGCTTTCTTT. It encodes CSVVQNTEAFF. The chain links TRBV29-1 to TRBJ1-1; D is uncertain. Germline V gene sequence: CDR1 SQVTM, CDR2 ANQGSEA. This CDR3 has 11 residues. V dropped 4 bases and J dropped 1 base, with 4 bases sitting between them.

This clone was counted once. This chain links TRBV9 with TRBJ2-2; D possibly matches TRBD1 or TRBD2 (5 bases each). The CDR3 runs to 16 residues. Trimming took off 4 bases at V and 0 bases at J, with 13 bases between the two ends. Germline V gene lookup returns CDR1 SGDLS and CDR2 YYNGEE. The CDR3 sequence is CASSLSGAPNTGELFF. The CDR3 DNA follows: TGTGCCAGCAGCCTCTCCGGGGCCCCGAACACCGGGGAGCTGTTTTTT.

V is TRBV4-3 and J is TRBJ1-2; 7 bases agree with TRBD1. Germline lookup yields CDR1 LGHNA and CDR2 YSLEER. J lost 4 bases, V lost 2 bases, and 16 bases had no gene match. The CDR3 sequence is 18 residues long. The CDR3 coding sequence is TGCGCCAGCAGCCAACACAAAAGGACAGGACCCTTGATCTATGGCTACACCTTC. Residues: CASSQHKRTGPLIYGYTF.

This clone turned up a few times. CDR3: CASSIEVAGGWNEQFF. DNA of the CDR3: TGTGCCAGTAGTATAGAGGTAGCGGGGGGGTGGAATGAGCAGTTCTTC. The rearrangement uses TRBV19 and TRBJ2-1, with 11 nucleotides matching TRBD2. This CDR3 is 16 amino acids long. V lost 0 bases, J lost 7 bases, and 5 bases stayed unmatched. From germline, CDR1 is LNHDA and CDR2 SQIVND (reference sequence).

This chain joins TRBV4-1 and TRBJ1-3, with 10 bases aligning to TRBD1. Germline assignment: CDR1 MGHRA and CDR2 YSYEKL. J was trimmed by 4 bases and V by 1 base; bases with no gene match: 4. The CDR3 loop spans 16 amino acids. The CDR3 loop reads CASSQAGTGVGNTIYF. The DNA for the CDR3 is TGCGCCAGCAGCCAAGCCGGGACAGGGGTAGGAAACACCATATATTTT.

The rearrangement joins TRBV9 to TRBJ1-1; 11 bases fit TRBD1. The CDR3 is 18 amino acids. The germline V gene has CDR1 SGDLS and CDR2 YYNGEE. With V trimmed by 5 bases and J by 3 bases, 15 bases remained unmatched. The CDR3 loop reads CASRRMGDRGIGHTEAFF. The CDR3 coding sequence is TGTGCCAGCAGGCGGATGGGGGACAGGGGGATCGGGCACACTGAAGCTTTCTTT.

The chain employs TRBV4-1 and TRBJ1-1; 9 bases agree with TRBD1. The length of the CDR3 is 14 residues. V was pared by 9 bases and J by 3 bases, with 8 bases of the junction left unmatched. CDR1 and CDR2 from the germline V gene are MGHRA and YSYEKL. The CDR3, as DNA: TGCGCCAGTCTGGGACAGGGATGGGACACTGAAGCTTTCTTT. Protein product: CASLGQGWDTEAFF.

V usage is TRBV29-1 and J usage is TRBJ1-2; maybe TRBD1 (6 bases). This CDR3 has 14 amino acids. V was clipped by 5 bases and J by 4 bases, with 17 bases between them. The germline V gene encodes CDR1 SQVTM and CDR2 ANQGSEA. CDR3 amino acids: CSVLPEGGSYGYTF. DNA of the CDR3: TGCAGCGTTCTTCCCGAGGGGGGGAGCTATGGCTACACCTTC.

This sequence joins TRBV27 and TRBJ1-4; 7 bases line up with TRBD1. The CDR3 consists of 12 residues. Germline V gene lookup returns CDR1 MNHEY and CDR2 SMNVEV (reference sequence). With V trimmed by 5 bases and J by 9 bases, 3 bases remained unmatched. CDR3 region: CASSVQGQKLFF. CDR3 DNA sequence: TGTGCCAGCAGTGTACAGGGGCAAAAACTGTTTTTT.

This chain uses TRBV7-3 with TRBJ2-5; TRBD1 or TRBD2 may be the D gene (6 bases each). In germline, CDR1 is SGHTA, CDR2 FQGTGA. V dropped 5 bases and J dropped 4 bases, with 17 bases sitting between them. This CDR3 has 15 amino acids. CDR3 region: CASSPEGGAGETQYF. For the CDR3, the DNA is TGTGCCAGCAGCCCCGAGGGGGGTGCGGGAGAGACCCAGTACTTC.

V and J are TRBV4-3 and TRBJ2-2; 9 nucleotides agree with TRBD2. V lost 4 bases, J lost 4 bases, and 1 base stayed unmatched. There are 14 residues in the CDR3. Germline CDR1 is LGHNA and CDR2 is YSLEER. The CDR3 spells CASSLRGGTGELFF. Here the CDR3 DNA reads TGCGCCAGCAGCCTGCGGGGGGGCACCGGGGAGCTGTTTTTT.

This sequence joins TRBV7-9 and TRBJ1-6; D uncertain. V shed 3 bases and J shed 10 bases, with 13 bases lying between them. The CDR3 consists of 14 residues. From germline, CDR1 is SEHNR and CDR2 FQNEAQ (reference sequence). The CDR3 sequence is CASSFLIIPSPLHF. The CDR3 nucleotides read TGTGCCAGCAGCTTTTTAATTATCCCCTCACCCCTCCACTTT. The entire variable domain, with the rest obtained from reference TRBV7-9 and TRBJ1-6, is as follows: DTGVSQNPRHKITKRGQNVTFRCDPISEHNRLYWYRQTLGQGPEFLTYFQNEAQLEKSRLLSDRFSAERPKGSFSTLEIQRTEQGDSAMYLCASSFLIIPSPLHFGNGTRLTVT.

The chain uses TRBV7-2 and TRBJ1-5, with D hard to call. Trimming left V 3 bases short and J 12 bases short, with 9 bases between. There are 11 residues in the CDR3. The germline CDR1 and CDR2 sequences are SGHTA and FQGNSA. This CDR3 is CASSLGPYQHF. The DNA of the CDR3 is TGTGCCAGCAGCTTGGGCCCCTACCAGCATTTT.

The chain couples TRBV5-1 to TRBJ2-3, with D tentatively TRBD1 (6 bases). The CDR3 totals 15 residues. Trimming shortened V by 0 bases and J by 4 bases, and 12 bases separated the two germline ends. Germline V gene lookup returns CDR1 SGHRS and CDR2 YFSETQ. The CDR3, as DNA: TGCGCCAGCAGCTTGGTGTCAGGGGTTTCAGATACGCAGTATTTT. Its protein product is CASSLVSGVSDTQYF.

The V call is TRBV10-2, the J call TRBJ1-1; D not certain. The CDR3 has 13 residues. With 10 bases removed from V and 1 base from J, the gap between germline ends came to 13 bases. CDR1 and CDR2 (germline): WSHSY, SAAADI. CDR3 nucleotides: TGCGCCACCCTGGGTGATCAGAACACTGAAGCTTTCTTT. It translates to CATLGDQNTEAFF.